This TCR beta chain was profiled in a study of Ad26.COV2.S vaccination and SARS-CoV-2 variants. Study at large: Participant was drawn from the COV1001 Ad26.COV2.S trial arm. The study gave Ad26.COV2.S intramuscularly, once or twice 56 days apart. Findings of the study overall: Comparable non-spike TCR breadth was observed in vaccine and placebo recipients. Analytic work on TCR breadth and depth might have understated the full extent of total T cell responses.

The CDR3 is 13 residues long. V shed 5 bases and J shed 9 bases, with 11 bases lying between them. Germline V CDR1 and CDR2: SGHVS, FNYEAQ. Specified treatment: some 20 received Ad26.COV2.S at low or high dose, single or two shots; about five received placebo; per-sample allocation not given. Day 63 after the first vaccine or placebo injection was the time point for sampling. Regarding this clone: Its matching antigen is unknown.

Using immunoSEQ multiplex PCR, the repertoire was profiled, and TCRdb retains in-frame clones only, with some absent. The sample holds 300,000 to 500,000 clones, more than 85% seen once. This sequence was found in a person aged 18-60 years who received the Ad26.COV2.S COVID-19 vaccine or a placebo. This chain joins TRBV7-6 and TRBJ1-6, with a tentative D call TRBD1 (5 bases). The material was peripheral blood, obtained in a trial of Ad26.COV2.S vaccine versus placebo. The CDR3, as DNA: TGTGCCAGCAGCCAGGCGCAGGGTTCACCCCTCCACTTT. It translates to CASSQAQGSPLHF.